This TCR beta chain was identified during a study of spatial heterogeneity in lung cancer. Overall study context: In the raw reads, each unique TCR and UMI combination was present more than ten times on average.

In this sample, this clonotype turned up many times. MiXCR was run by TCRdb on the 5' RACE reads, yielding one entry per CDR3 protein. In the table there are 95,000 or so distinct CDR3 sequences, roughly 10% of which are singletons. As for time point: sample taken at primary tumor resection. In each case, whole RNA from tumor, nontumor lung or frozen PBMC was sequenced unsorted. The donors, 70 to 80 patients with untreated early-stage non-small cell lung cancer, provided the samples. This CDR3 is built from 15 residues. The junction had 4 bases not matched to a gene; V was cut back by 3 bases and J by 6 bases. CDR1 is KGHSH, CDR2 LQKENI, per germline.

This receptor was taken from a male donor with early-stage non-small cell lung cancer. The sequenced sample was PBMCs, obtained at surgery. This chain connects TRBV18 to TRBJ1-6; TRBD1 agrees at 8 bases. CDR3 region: CASSPETGVNSPLHF. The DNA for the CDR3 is TGTGCCAGCTCACCGGAGACAGGGGTTAATTCACCCCTCCACTTT.